These T cell receptor beta chains were read from a single sample in a study of CD8 T cells in ankylosing spondylitis. TCRdb re-called the 5' RACE reads through MiXCR, storing one row per CDR3 protein. The sample lists under 300,000 distinct CDR3 sequences, 8% to 9.5% occurring once. Sequencing used blood, either unsorted or a sorted T cell fraction (not recorded which). These receptors came from a male donor with ankylosing spondylitis or in good health (not recorded which). The CDR3 runs from the conserved cysteine through the conserved F or W. D genes are given only for firm matches. Clone size, where shown, is once, few, many, or a class for clones that have expanded.

>TRBJ2-7|TRBV7-6|.|many
CASSVHGSEQYF
TGTGCCAGCAGCGTCCATGGTTCCGAGCAGTACTTC
>TRBJ1-2|TRBV29-1|.|many
CSVDPEAGANYGYTF
TGCAGCGTTGACCCAGAGGCCGGGGCTAACTATGGCTACACCTTC
>TRBJ1-2|TRBV5-6|.|.
CASSLAVGVSGYTF
TGTGCCAGCAGCTTGGCCGTGGGGGTATCGGGCTACACCTTC
>TRBJ1-5|TRBV18|.|.
CASSPTGGLGQPQHF
TGTGCCAGCTCACCGACGGGGGGGCTGGGCCAGCCCCAGCATTTT
>TRBJ2-5|TRBV27|.|many
CASRNTSARTQYF
TGTGCCAGCAGGAACACGTCGGCGAGGACCCAGTACTTC
>TRBJ1-2|TRBV7-2|TRBD1|many
CASSLVGTGDFGYGYTF
TGTGCCAGCAGCTTAGTTGGGACAGGGGATTTTGGCTATGGCTACACCTTC
>TRBJ2-7|TRBV5-1|TRBD2|many
CASSPTSAPLRGEQYF
TGCGCCAGCAGCCCTACTAGCGCTCCCCTCAGAGGCGAGCAGTACTTC
>TRBJ2-1|TRBV5-1|.|many
CASGPQRNEQFF
TGCGCCAGCGGACCTCAGCGCAATGAGCAGTTCTTC
>TRBJ2-1|TRBV2|.|.
CASSKPPSSYNEQFF
TGTGCCAGCAGTAAGCCCCCGAGCTCCTACAATGAGCAGTTCTTC
>TRBJ2-1|TRBV4-3|.|many
CASSQDERLTNYNEQFF
TGCGCCAGCAGCCAAGATGAGAGACTCACAAACTACAATGAGCAGTTCTTC
>TRBJ1-2|TRBV4-1|TRBD1|many
CASELGTGYREGYTF
TGCGCCAGCGAGTTAGGGACAGGGTATCGCGAGGGCTACACCTTC
>TRBJ1-5|TRBV10-3|TRBD1|.
CAIRGTGDDQPQHF
TGTGCCATCCGAGGGACAGGGGACGATCAGCCCCAGCATTTT
>TRBJ2-5|TRBV20-1|TRBD2|few
CSARTSGRPQETQYF
TGCAGTGCCCGGACTAGCGGGAGGCCACAAGAGACCCAGTACTTC
>TRBJ2-3|TRBV28|.|many
CASSTPGPRSGKYF
TGTGCCAGCAGTACCCCCGGACCCCGCTCGGGGAAGTATTTT